One and the same sample provided the 10 T cell receptor beta chains below, sequenced in a study of cytomegalovirus exposure and HLA in healthy donors. A multiplex PCR was run with 60 Vbeta primers and 13 Jbeta primers. Profiled with immunoSEQ multiplex PCR; TCRdb holds only in-frame clones, not every one. The sample records hundreds of thousands of clones, around 80% being singletons. Material for sequencing was PBMCs. These receptors came from a woman between 40 and 50 years old in good health and CMV-seronegative.

V is TRBV13 and J is TRBJ1-6; D is unclear. V was shortened by 5 bases and J by 8 bases, with 7 bases between the two germline ends. The CDR3 length is 12 residues. CDR1 and CDR2 from the germline V gene are PRHDT and FYEKMQ (reference sequence). CDR3 residues: CASSDEDSPLHF. In nucleotides, the CDR3 is TGTGCCAGCAGCGACGAGGATTCACCCCTCCACTTT.

The chain has TRBV6-5 and TRBJ2-7; 7 bases match TRBD1. Trimming removed 6 bases from V and 2 bases from J; junction bases left unmatched: 10. The CDR3 covers 15 residues. From germline, CDR1 is MNHEY and CDR2 SVGAGI. The CDR3 protein is CASSLYSTGPYEQYF. The CDR3 nucleotides read TGTGCCAGCAGCCTATATTCGACAGGGCCCTACGAGCAGTACTTC.

The chain joins TRBV10-2 to TRBJ1-5; D gene uncertain. Germline loops: CDR1 WSHSY, CDR2 SAAADI. This CDR3 is 12 amino acids long. Trimming removed 2 bases from V and 9 bases from J, with 8 bases in between. CDR3 sequence (DNA): TGCGCCAGCAGTGAGATCCTAGGGCCCCAGCATTTT. Its protein product is CASSEILGPQHF.

The genes are TRBV6-1 and TRBJ1-1; D gene uncertain. From germline, CDR1 is MNHNS and CDR2 SASEGT. Trimming pared 4 bases from V and 0 bases from J, leaving 15 bases between. The CDR3 extends over 16 amino acids. The CDR3 loop is CASSGRRAVMNTEAFF. In DNA form, the CDR3 reads TGTGCCAGCAGTGGTAGGAGGGCCGTCATGAACACTGAAGCTTTCTTT.

V gene TRBV7-6 combines with J gene TRBJ2-1; 9 positions match TRBD2. V lost 0 bases to trimming and J lost 10 bases; unmatched junction nucleotides: 4. CDR3 length: 14 residues. The germline V gene encodes CDR1 SGHVS and CDR2 FNYEAQ. CDR3 loop: CASSLAPSGGEQFF. CDR3 coding DNA: TGTGCCAGCAGCTTAGCACCGAGCGGGGGGGAGCAGTTCTTC.

This clone has more than one count but fewer than ten. CDR3 sequence (DNA): TGTGCCAGCTCACCGGGTTTGGACAGCCAGCCTTTGAACACTGAAGCTTTCTTT. Protein: CASSPGLDSQPLNTEAFF. V and J are TRBV18 and TRBJ1-1; the D gene is possibly TRBD1 (6 bases). The V gene lost 3 bases and the J gene lost 0 bases, with 20 bases spanning the gap. Germline values: CDR1 KGHSH, CDR2 LQKENI. The CDR3 covers 18 residues.

The chain combines TRBV5-1 with TRBJ2-7; 12 bases are shared with TRBD2. The CDR3 contains 16 residues. Per the germline V gene, CDR1 is SGHRS and CDR2 is YFSETQ. With V trimmed by 2 bases and J by 1 base, 4 bases remained unmatched. This CDR3 reads CASSFRTSGESYEQYF. Written as DNA, the CDR3 is TGCGCCAGCAGCTTTAGGACTAGCGGGGAGTCCTACGAGCAGTACTTC.

The chain links TRBV4-1 to TRBJ2-5, with TRBD1 matching 8 bases. CDR1 and CDR2 from the germline V gene are MGHRA and YSYEKL. The CDR3 extends over 16 amino acids. The V gene end was trimmed by 1 base and the J gene end by 5 bases; junction bases not matched to a gene: 9. CDR3 coding DNA: TGCGCCAGCAGCCAAGTGCAGGGGGCTCTCTCGGAGACCCAGTACTTC. Protein product: CASSQVQGALSETQYF.

The genes are TRBV9 and TRBJ2-1; tentative D call: TRBD1 (6 bases). The V gene's germline CDR1 is SGDLS and CDR2 YYNGEE. The CDR3 has 14 residues. The V and J ends lost 0 bases and 6 bases respectively, with 10 bases between them. The CDR3 sequence is CASSVEIGGNEQFF. The DNA of the CDR3 is TGTGCCAGCAGCGTAGAGATAGGGGGCAATGAGCAGTTCTTC.

V is TRBV5-4 and J is TRBJ2-5; 11 positions match TRBD2. Germline V gene data show CDR1 as SGHNT and CDR2 as YYREEE (reference sequence). The CDR3 covers 15 residues. The trim removed 0 bases at V and 7 bases at J, leaving 5 bases unmatched. The CDR3 is CASSLGIAGGRTQYF. The CDR3 DNA is TGTGCCAGCAGCTTGGGAATAGCGGGGGGGAGGACCCAGTACTTC.